The next 30 T cell receptor beta chains were all read from a single sample in a study of beta chain features in type 1 diabetes. Their specific antigens are unknown. Broader study findings: Researchers report that Type 1 diabetes patients had moderately but significantly shorter TCRB CDR3s across all four CD4+ subsets.

The whole isolated RNA underwent reverse transcription, so sequencing captured expressed TCRB transcripts. The table came from immunoSEQ multiplex PCR; TCRdb's copy has only in-frame clones and leaves some out. The repertoire holds 300,000 or so clones, with around 9.3% as singletons. Material: central memory CD4+ T cells from blood. The receptors shown here come from a man aged 30 to 39 with type 1 diabetes.

This sequence joins TRBV5-5 and TRBJ2-5; 10 bases agree with TRBD2. The junction had 9 bases not matched to a gene; V was cut back by 4 bases and J by 0 bases. CDR3 size: 17 residues. Germline V lookup: CDR1 SGHKS, CDR2 YYEKEE (reference sequence). The CDR3 reads CASSPRTSGLYQETQYF. In DNA, the CDR3 is TGTGCCAGCAGCCCGCGGACTAGCGGCCTCTACCAAGAGACCCAGTACTTC.

This clone turned up a few times. The chain combines TRBV2 with TRBJ1-1; D ambiguous. The CDR3 has 15 amino acids. Trimming left V 1 base short and J 10 bases short, with 19 bases between. CDR1 is SNHLY and CDR2 is FYNNEI in the germline V gene. CDR3 protein: CASSEEVGPLSLAFF. CDR3 bases: TGTGCCAGCAGTGAAGAAGTAGGGCCGCTGAGCCTAGCTTTCTTT.

This clone was seen a handful of times. The V call is TRBV6-1, the J call TRBJ1-5; 7 bases are shared with TRBD1. CDR1 and CDR2 (germline): MNHNS, SASEGT. Trimming at V came to 8 bases and at J to 6 bases, leaving 10 bases not matched to a gene. The CDR3 is made up of 14 amino acids. The CDR3 here is CASLRQGGVQPQHF. The CDR3, as DNA: TGTGCCAGCCTCCGACAGGGAGGGGTTCAGCCCCAGCATTTT.

The J gene is TRBJ2-2, the V gene TRBV21-1; TRBD2, the D gene given by the table, was not confirmed from the DNA. TRBV21-1 is recorded as a pseudogene. This CDR3 is built from 14 residues. CDR3 sequence reads: CASRTHSGTGELFF. In nucleotides, the CDR3 is TGTGCCAGCAGAACTCACAGCGGCACCGGGGAGCTGTTTTTT.

Many counts were recorded for this clone. The chain uses TRBV23-1 and TRBJ1-6; 7 bases align to TRBD1. TRBV23-1 is marked as an open reading frame, function uncertain. The length of the CDR3 is 16 residues. The V segment lost 2 bases and the J segment 10 bases; nucleotides outside the gene matches: 11. The CDR3: CASSQQLRGVCSPLHF. In nucleotides, the CDR3 is TGCGCCAGCAGTCAACAACTCAGGGGGGTTTGCTCACCCCTCCACTTT.

This clone was seen a few times. This sequence joins TRBV7-2 and TRBJ2-3; 10 bases line up with TRBD2. The CDR3 contains 16 residues. With V trimmed by 4 bases and J by 2 bases, 6 bases remained unmatched. Germline assignment: CDR1 SGHTA and CDR2 FQGNSA. The CDR3 reads CASSSGAGGPTDTQYF. The CDR3 DNA reads TGTGCCAGCAGCTCAGGAGCGGGGGGGCCCACAGATACGCAGTATTTT.

The chain links TRBV7-9 to TRBJ2-5; D might be TRBD2 (6 bases). CDR3 length: 15 amino acids. Looked up from germline, CDR1 is SEHNR and CDR2 is FQNEAQ (reference sequence). V was pared by 5 bases and J by 7 bases, with 20 bases between. CDR3 sequence reads: CASSPRDLIGGTQYF. The CDR3, as DNA: TGTGCCAGCAGCCCCCGGGACTTAATAGGCGGGACCCAGTACTTC.

This clone was seen a few times. V usage is TRBV4-3 and J usage is TRBJ2-3, with 7 positions matching TRBD2. Trimming took 4 bases from V and 0 from J; bases not matched to a gene: 10. This CDR3 comprises 17 residues. Germline-derived CDR1 and CDR2 are LGHNA and YSLEER. CDR3 sequence (DNA): TGCGCCAGCAGCCCTGACCCGACTAGCTTAAGCACAGATACGCAGTATTTT. Translation gives CASSPDPTSLSTDTQYF.

The table lists this clone with a few counts. The chain carries TRBV11-2 and TRBJ2-7, with 8 bases that match TRBD2. The ends lost 6 bases at V and 7 bases at J; junction bases unmatched: 11. This CDR3 is 14 amino acids long. Germline V gene data show CDR1 as SGHAT and CDR2 as FQNNGV. This CDR3 reads CASSPVGGEWEQYF. CDR3 in DNA: TGTGCCAGCAGTCCTGTCGGGGGGGAGTGGGAGCAGTACTTC.

There are many counts of this clone. The chain links TRBV29-1 to TRBJ2-6; D tentatively reads TRBD1 or TRBD2 (5 bases each). This CDR3 region has 16 residues. From germline, CDR1 is SQVTM and CDR2 ANQGSEA. The V gene lost 0 bases and the J gene lost 1 base, with 10 bases spanning the gap. Written as DNA, the CDR3 is TGCAGCGTTGAAGATCGGGACGGGTCTGGGGCCAACGTCCTGACTTTC. Translated, it gives CSVEDRDGSGANVLTF.

This clone turned up a few times. The chain carries TRBV19 and TRBJ1-5, with a weak D call TRBD1 (5 bases). Trimming cost V 9 bases and J 5 bases, with 17 bases left between them. The CDR3 length is 14 residues. Germline CDR1 LNHDA, CDR2 SQIVND (reference sequence). The CDR3 loop reads CASRDGTGYQPQHF. CDR3 bases: TGTGCCAGCAGAGACGGGACGGGGTATCAGCCCCAGCATTTT.

This clone has ten or more counts. The V call is TRBV19, the J call TRBJ2-3; D unresolved. The CDR3 sequence is 12 residues long. Trimming removed 0 bases from V and 3 bases from J, with 1 base in between. Germline loops: CDR1 LNHDA, CDR2 SQIVND (reference sequence). The CDR3 region is CASSIETDTQYF. The CDR3 DNA reads as TGTGCCAGTAGTATAGAAACAGATACGCAGTATTTT.

This clone was counted only a few times. The J gene is TRBJ2-2, the V gene TRBV28; D might be TRBD1 (5 bases). The V and J ends lost 6 bases and 3 bases respectively, with 11 bases between them. Per the germline V gene, CDR1 is MDHEN and CDR2 is SYDVKM. The CDR3 covers 14 residues. The CDR3 loop reads CASRRTLDTGELFF. The CDR3 DNA sequence: TGTGCCAGCAGGAGGACATTAGACACCGGGGAGCTGTTTTTT. Combining the CDR3 with reference TRBV28 and TRBJ2-2 gives the whole variable domain DVKVTQSSRYLVKRTGEKVFLECVQDMDHENMFWYRQDPGLGLRLIYFSYDVKMKEKGDIPEGYSVSREKKERFSLILESASTNQTSMYLCASRRTLDTGELFFGEGSRLTVL.

This clone was observed a handful of times. This chain joins TRBV4-1 and TRBJ2-1; 12 bases are a match to TRBD2. The CDR3 extends over 18 amino acids. With V trimmed by 1 base and J by 6 bases, 10 bases remained unmatched. Germline V lookup: CDR1 MGHRA, CDR2 YSYEKL. The CDR3 DNA reads as TGCGCCAGCAGCCAAGGGGCCTCTAGCGGGGGGGTATTCAATGAGCAGTTCTTC. This codes for CASSQGASSGGVFNEQFF.

This clone occurred many times. DNA of the CDR3: TGTGCCAGCAGCCCCACGCGGCCAGGGAGCACCGGGGAGCTGTTTTTT. It specifies CASSPTRPGSTGELFF. The chain employs TRBV7-9 and TRBJ2-2; D is perhaps TRBD1 or TRBD2 (5 bases each). The germline CDR1 and CDR2 sequences are SEHNR and FQNEAQ (reference sequence). The V end lost 5 bases, the J end lost 4 bases, and 17 bases lay between the germline ends. The CDR3 length is 16 residues.

V is TRBV4-3 and J is TRBJ1-1; D perhaps matches TRBD1 (5 bases). The V gene's germline CDR1 is LGHNA and CDR2 YSLEER. V lost 7 bases to trimming and J lost 4 bases, with 13 bases between them. This CDR3 contains 13 residues. DNA for the CDR3: TGCGCCAGCATCCGACCAGGGCCCACTGAAGCTTTCTTT. It translates to CASIRPGPTEAFF.

This chain connects TRBV4-3 to TRBJ2-1; D possibly corresponds to TRBD1 (5 bases). Germline values: CDR1 LGHNA, CDR2 YSLEER. Trimming stripped 3 bases from V and 7 bases from J, with 10 bases between. The CDR3 contains 13 residues. Here the CDR3 DNA reads TGCGCCAGCAGCCAGCAAAGGGGTAATGAGCAGTTCTTC. It is translated as CASSQQRGNEQFF.

This clone was seen a handful of times. The chain links TRBV11-2 to TRBJ1-2; D might be TRBD1 (5 bases). This CDR3 is built from 15 residues. Germline-derived CDR1 and CDR2 are SGHAT and FQNNGV. V gave up 5 bases and J gave up 8 bases, with 21 bases separating them. The CDR3 reads CASSKGQGMIGGYTF. The DNA of the CDR3 is TGTGCCAGCAGCAAGGGGCAGGGAATGATCGGGGGCTACACCTTC.

This clone was counted only a few times. The V gene is TRBV7-9, the J gene TRBJ1-1; D uncertain. Trimming took off 2 bases at V and 5 bases at J, with 9 bases between the two ends. Per germline, CDR1 SEHNR and CDR2 FQNEAQ (reference sequence). CDR3 length equals 13 residues. The CDR3 DNA is TGTGCCAGCAGCTTACTCCCGGGAACTGAAGCTTTCTTT. This sequence encodes CASSLLPGTEAFF.

V gene TRBV5-1 combines with J gene TRBJ2-2; the match to TRBD1 covers 7 bases. This CDR3 spans 15 amino acids. In germline, CDR1 is SGHRS, CDR2 YFSETQ. The trim removed 2 bases at V and 2 bases at J, leaving 3 bases unmatched. CDR3 region: CASSLRDSNTGELFF. CDR3 nucleotide sequence: TGCGCCAGCAGCTTACGGGACAGCAACACCGGGGAGCTGTTTTTT. The full variable domain, its missing parts supplied by reference TRBV5-1 and TRBJ2-2, is KAGVTQTPRYLIKTRGQQVTLSCSPISGHRSVSWYQQTPGQGLQFLFEYFSETQRNKGNFPGRFSGRQFSNSRSEMNVSTLELGDSALYLCASSLRDSNTGELFFGEGSRLTVL.

Concerning this clone itself: The same CDR3 arises from other DNA sequences in this sample as well. CDR3 region: CAWSRDSNSPLHF. The CDR3 DNA sequence: TGTGCCTGGAGTCGTGACTCCAATTCACCCCTCCACTTT. The V gene is TRBV30, the J gene TRBJ1-6; no definite D call. CDR3 size: 13 residues. Trimming cost V 2 bases and J 7 bases, with 9 bases left between them. Germline V gives CDR1 GTSNPN, CDR2 SVGIG (reference sequence).

The rearrangement joins TRBV2 to TRBJ1-6; unclear D gene. Trimming stripped 6 bases from V and 7 bases from J, with 13 bases between. Germline V gene lookup returns CDR1 SNHLY and CDR2 FYNNEI. The CDR3 loop spans 14 amino acids. The CDR3 sequence: CASSRIERNSPLHF. The CDR3 nucleotides read TGTGCCAGCAGCCGGATAGAGCGAAATTCACCCCTCCACTTT.

This clone was counted only a few times. The chain has TRBV19 and TRBJ2-4, with a tentative D call TRBD2 (5 bases). Germline-derived CDR1 and CDR2 are LNHDA and SQIVND (reference sequence). V lost 6 bases and J 0 bases, leaving 15 bases between the germline ends. There are 16 residues in the CDR3. CDR3 residues: CASSDMAAVAKNIQYF. The CDR3 coding sequence is TGTGCCAGTAGCGACATGGCAGCGGTAGCCAAAAACATTCAGTACTTC.

This clone occurred once. The rearrangement links TRBV2 to TRBJ2-7, with D tentatively TRBD1 (6 bases). Trimming pared 6 bases from V and 4 bases from J, leaving 19 bases between. CDR1 SNHLY and CDR2 FYNNEI come from the germline V gene. The CDR3 length is 15 residues. Here the CDR3 reads CASRVGAANSYEQYF. The CDR3 DNA is TGTGCCAGCAGAGTGGGGGCGGCAAATTCTTACGAGCAGTACTTC.

This clone was seen a few times. The rearrangement joins TRBV4-3 to TRBJ1-2, with unresolved D. Germline V gene sequence: CDR1 LGHNA, CDR2 YSLEER. The CDR3 covers 14 residues. V shed 0 bases and J shed 3 bases, with 8 bases lying between them. The CDR3 protein is CASSQDPRDYGYTF. In DNA form, the CDR3 reads TGCGCCAGCAGCCAAGACCCAAGGGACTATGGCTACACCTTC.

This clone came up a few times. This rearrangement joins TRBV5-1 to TRBJ1-1; D is ambiguous. The V gene's germline CDR1 is SGHRS and CDR2 YFSETQ. The germline V and J ends were trimmed by 0 bases and 4 bases, with 7 bases remaining between them. The CDR3 spans 13 residues. In DNA form, the CDR3 reads TGCGCCAGCAGCTTGGCCGGTAGCACTGAAGCTTTCTTT. As protein: CASSLAGSTEAFF.

This clone turned up a few times. The chain joins TRBV11-2 to TRBJ1-1; tentatively, D is TRBD1 (6 bases). This CDR3 comprises 12 residues. Trimming took off 2 bases at V and 11 bases at J, with 12 bases between the two ends. Germline values: CDR1 SGHAT, CDR2 FQNNGV. In nucleotides, the CDR3 is TGTGCCAGCAGCTTATCCTGGGGGCGCGCTTTCTTT. Amino acid sequence: CASSLSWGRAFF. Full variable domain (outside the CDR3, taken from reference TRBV11-2 and TRBJ1-1): EAGVAQSPRYKIIEKRQSVAFWCNPISGHATLYWYQQILGQGPKLLIQFQNNGVVDDSQLPKDRFSAERLKGVDSTLKIQPAKLEDSAVYLCASSLSWGRAFFGQGTRLTVV.

J is TRBJ1-5 and V is TRBV11-2, with unresolved D. From germline, CDR1 is SGHAT and CDR2 FQNNGV. Trimming took off 2 bases at V and 1 base at J, with 12 bases between the two ends. This CDR3 spans 16 amino acids. This CDR3 is CASSLNVGVSNQPQHF. The CDR3 DNA reads as TGTGCCAGCAGCTTAAACGTCGGGGTGAGCAATCAGCCCCAGCATTTT. The variable domain in full, completed from reference TRBV11-2 and TRBJ1-5, reads EAGVAQSPRYKIIEKRQSVAFWCNPISGHATLYWYQQILGQGPKLLIQFQNNGVVDDSQLPKDRFSAERLKGVDSTLKIQPAKLEDSAVYLCASSLNVGVSNQPQHFGDGTRLSIL.

On this clone itself: A read error is possible here, since a much larger clone lies one base away. V and J are TRBV7-2 and TRBJ2-1; unclear D gene. Trimming shortened V by 5 bases and J by 5 bases, and 4 bases separated the two germline ends. This CDR3 contains 11 residues. CDR1 and CDR2 from the germline V gene are SGHTA and FQGNSA. CDR3 in DNA: TGTGCCAGCAGCCAGGACAATGAGCAGTTCTTC. It codes for CASSQDNEQFF. Full variable domain (outside the CDR3, taken from reference TRBV7-2 and TRBJ2-1): GAGVSQSPSNKVTEKGKDVELRCDPISGHTALYWYRQSLGQGLEFLIYFQGNSAPDKSGLPSDRFSAERTGGSVSTLTIQRTQQEDSAVYLCASSQDNEQFFGPGTRLTVL.

Only a few counts were recorded for this clone. The chain has TRBV5-1 and TRBJ2-2; tentatively, D is TRBD2 (5 bases). Germline assignment: CDR1 SGHRS and CDR2 YFSETQ. The length of the CDR3 is 16 residues. Trimming removed 0 bases at V and 0 bases at J, with 9 bases between. This CDR3 is CASSLEGASNTGELFF. The CDR3 DNA is TGCGCCAGCAGCTTGGAGGGAGCTTCGAACACCGGGGAGCTGTTTTTT.